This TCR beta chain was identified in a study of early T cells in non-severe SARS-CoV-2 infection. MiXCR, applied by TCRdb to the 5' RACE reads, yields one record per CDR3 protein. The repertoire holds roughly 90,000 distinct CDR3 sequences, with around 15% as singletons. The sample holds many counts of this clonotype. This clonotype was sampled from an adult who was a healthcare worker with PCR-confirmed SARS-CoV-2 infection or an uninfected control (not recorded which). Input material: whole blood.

The CDR3 coding sequence is TGTGCCAGCAGTCTAGCGGGGGGGCCTACAGATACGCAGTATTTT. This gives the protein CASSLAGGPTDTQYF. The J gene is TRBJ2-3, the V gene TRBV6-4; TRBD2 matches 12 bases. Trimming cost V 5 bases and J 3 bases; bases outside gene matches: 3. The CDR3 contains 15 residues. Germline lookup yields CDR1 MRHNA and CDR2 SNTAGT.